This TCR beta chain was recovered during a study of blood T cell repertoires in COVID-19 (dated by TCRdb to the early 2020s). About the investigation overall: Samples covering the acute and convalescent phases of COVID-19 were provided by collaborators in the United States, Italy and Spain. The material from the prospective study consisted of cDNA or gDNA derived from T cells, B-cell-depleted T cells, or PBMCs. The dataset comprised deeply sampled blood TCRbeta repertoires from subjects exposed to, actively infected with, or recovered from COVID-19. A freely available public database, intended as a resource for researchers studying the immune response to SARS-CoV-2, is where the repertoires were released. The samples were drawn from two sources: the first 160 participants of the ongoing ImmuneRACE study, and 950 to 1,500 subjects contributed by 6 global collaborators. A de-identified subject ID, COVID-19 status, age in years and sex were almost always included in the sample metadata. Where available, HLA class I and class II types were obtained from metadata supplied by the sample provider rather than from assay-based typing. Paper-wide results and their limitations: The amount of clinical and demographic metadata varied by source and participant and was provided uncurated.

Reading from cysteine to phenylalanine, the CDR3 counts 12 amino acids. Only the CDR3 DNA stays, 36 bases, in frame from base 1. V sheds 3 bases and J sheds 1 base, leaving 6 bases between their ends. Taken from the germline V gene (reference sequence), the CDR1 and CDR2 loops are DFQATT and SNEGSKA. Concerning this clone: Its antigen specificity is not known. Base qualities are not at hand, and no much larger clone is one base apart.

Collaborating institutions collected whole blood in K2EDTA tubes following their own protocols. For TCRbeta analysis, collaborators shipped samples as frozen whole blood, isolated PBMCs, or DNA extracted from either of those sample types. The immunoSEQ Assay, a bias-controlled multiplex PCR, was used to amplify TCRbeta CDR3 regions from genomic DNA. The original pipeline was this. The number of nucleated cells in each sample was estimated by amplification of reference gene primers within the assay. Sequence reads were collapsed and filtered to measure the absolute abundance of every unique TCRbeta CDR3 rearrangement. For each sample, productive Simpson clonality was calculated as the square root of Simpson's diversity index over productive rearrangements. What TCRdb holds here is the immuneACCESS table cut down to in-frame rearrangements. Part of the clones is not present; checked against another copy, under half of the missing clones reflect an unresolved V gene, and the others are unexplained. V and J calls and clone size are as listed in that table; D and trimming were resolved from the DNA. The sample table shows approximately 350,000 clones, and around 90% are seen once. Of the sample, 0.95% to 1.5% is held by the ten largest clones.

The material sequenced was peripheral blood. This TCR derives from a man aged 40-55 years with acute or convalescent COVID-19. The chain uses TRBV20-1 and TRBJ1-1, with the D segment identity uncertain. The CDR3 region: CSASSGNTEAFF. The nucleotide sequence is given as TGCAGTGCTAGTTCAGGGAACACTGAAGCTTTCTTT.